A single sample is the source of the 9 T cell receptor beta chains below, sequenced in a study of T cell clonality in common variable immunodeficiency. These receptors lack a known antigen. Study results and limitations: Fewer deletions and N-nucleotide insertions were reportedly seen in common variable immunodeficiency TCR beta sequences.

Here immunoSEQ multiplex PCR was the method, and the copy in TCRdb shows in-frame clones only, minus some. This sample carries over 30,000 clones, none of them present only once. Sequencing used peripheral blood mononuclear cells. Receptors were obtained from a human donor with common variable immunodeficiency.

This clone was detected a few times. The read terminates 3 residues before the CDR3 end, so the remaining end is supplied by the germline J gene. V gene TRBV5-1 combines with J gene TRBJ2-3; TRBD1 might be the D (5 bases). Germline V gene lookup returns CDR1 SGHRS and CDR2 YFSETQ. V was trimmed by 5 bases and J by 2 bases, leaving 12 bases between them. CDR3 length: 14 residues. CDR3 DNA, as far as it was read: TGCGCCAGCAGACAGGATACAACCACAGATACG. Its translation: CASRQDTTTDT. The whole CDR3 protein reads CASRQDTTTDTQYF.

On this clone: The read finishes 3 residues shy of the CDR3 end, and the germline J gene is used to complete it. The chain is built from TRBV29-1 and TRBJ1-2; possibly TRBD1 for D (5 bases). Trimming took 2 bases from V and 0 from J, leaving 7 bases between them. Looked up from germline, CDR1 is SQVTM and CDR2 is ANQGSEA. There are 13 residues in the CDR3. This CDR3 reads CSVERGSNYGYTF. The CDR3 DNA, read in part, is TGCAGCGTTGAACGGGGGTCTAACTATGGC. Combining the CDR3 with reference TRBV29-1 and TRBJ1-2 gives the whole variable domain SAVISQKPSRDICQRGTSLTIQCQVDSQVTMMFWYRQQPGQSLTLIATANQGSEATYESGFVIDKFPISRPNLTFSTLTVSNMSPEDSSIYLCSVERGSNYGYTFGSGTRLTVV.

This clone was seen at least ten times. The read comes to an end 3 residues before the CDR3 does, leaving the germline J gene to fill in the end. The rearrangement uses TRBV20-1 and TRBJ1-1; 11 nucleotides match TRBD1. Germline lookup yields CDR1 DFQATT and CDR2 SNEGSKA (reference sequence). V was clipped by 0 bases and J by 4 bases; unmatched bases: 4. This CDR3 comprises 15 residues. CDR3 DNA, as far as it was read: TGCAGTGCTAGAGAGGACAGGGGGCTCATCACTGAA. It yields the protein CSAREDRGLITE. In full, the CDR3 is CSAREDRGLITEAFF.

There are many counts of this clone. The CDR3 end falls 3 residues outside the read, so it is completed with the germline J gene. V gene TRBV7-9 combines with J gene TRBJ2-2; TRBD2 matches at 8 bases. The germline V gene has CDR1 SEHNR and CDR2 FQNEAQ (reference sequence). The J segment lost 6 bases and the V segment lost 2 bases, leaving 2 bases of the junction unmatched. The CDR3 spans 14 residues. The sequenced part of the CDR3 DNA is TGTGCCAGCAGCTTACTGACTAGCGCCGGGGAG. Its protein product is CASSLLTSAGE. From start to end, the CDR3 is CASSLLTSAGELFF.

This clone was detected many times. The read halts 3 residues ahead of the CDR3 end, with the missing end drawn from the germline J gene. The genes are TRBV5-1 and TRBJ2-3; possible D gene TRBD2, 5 bases. CDR3 length equals 17 residues. Germline CDR1 and CDR2: SGHRS and YFSETQ. V lost 7 bases, J lost 4 bases, and 25 bases lay in between. CDR3 bases read: TGCGCCAGCTCCGCTACATTATTGGCGGGCCCCCCAGATACG. Amino acid sequence: CASSATLLAGPPDT. The whole CDR3 region reads CASSATLLAGPPDTQYF.

This clone was observed many times. The missing CDR3 end, 3 residues past where the read stops, is filled in from the germline J gene. The V call is TRBV9, the J call TRBJ2-1, with 8 bases aligning to TRBD1. The CDR3 length is 14 residues. The V gene's germline CDR1 is SGDLS and CDR2 YYNGEE. V was clipped by 5 bases and J by 8 bases; unmatched bases: 9. Incomplete CDR3 DNA: TGTGCCAGCAGTAAGGGGGCAGGGGGCGATGAG. Its translation: CASSKGAGGDE. The entire CDR3 reads CASSKGAGGDEQFF.

This clone was counted at least ten times. The read ends 3 residues early relative to the CDR3; the germline J gene fills the gap. This chain joins TRBV7-2 and TRBJ2-7, with 7 nucleotides matching TRBD2. The V gene's germline CDR1 is SGHTA and CDR2 FQGNSA. Trimming cost V 8 bases and J 4 bases; bases outside gene matches: 11. CDR3 length: 14 residues. The CDR3 protein is CASCPSGAEYEQYF. The CDR3 DNA, read in part, is TGTGCCAGCTGTCCGAGCGGGGCGGAGTACGAG.

On this clone: The CDR3 extends 3 residues past the end of the read, so its final part is completed from the germline J gene. The chain couples TRBV2 to TRBJ1-5; TRBD1 might be the D (6 bases). Trimming stripped 7 bases from V and 7 bases from J, with 17 bases between. Germline CDR1 reads SNHLY; CDR2 reads FYNNEI. This CDR3 has 14 residues. CDR3 sequence reads: CASNPGHSGQPQHF. The DNA read from the CDR3 is TGTGCCAGCAACCCGGGACACTCCGGCCAGCCC.

With regard to this clone: The sequence runs out 3 residues before the end of the CDR3; the remainder is reconstructed from the germline J gene. The chain uses TRBV19 and TRBJ1-5; D ambiguous. Germline V gene lookup returns CDR1 LNHDA and CDR2 SQIVND (reference sequence). The CDR3 contains 12 residues. V lost 6 bases and J lost 3, with 6 bases in between. CDR3 sequence reads: CASRRPNQPQHF. Partial CDR3 DNA: TGTGCCAGTAGGCGGCCCAATCAGCCC.